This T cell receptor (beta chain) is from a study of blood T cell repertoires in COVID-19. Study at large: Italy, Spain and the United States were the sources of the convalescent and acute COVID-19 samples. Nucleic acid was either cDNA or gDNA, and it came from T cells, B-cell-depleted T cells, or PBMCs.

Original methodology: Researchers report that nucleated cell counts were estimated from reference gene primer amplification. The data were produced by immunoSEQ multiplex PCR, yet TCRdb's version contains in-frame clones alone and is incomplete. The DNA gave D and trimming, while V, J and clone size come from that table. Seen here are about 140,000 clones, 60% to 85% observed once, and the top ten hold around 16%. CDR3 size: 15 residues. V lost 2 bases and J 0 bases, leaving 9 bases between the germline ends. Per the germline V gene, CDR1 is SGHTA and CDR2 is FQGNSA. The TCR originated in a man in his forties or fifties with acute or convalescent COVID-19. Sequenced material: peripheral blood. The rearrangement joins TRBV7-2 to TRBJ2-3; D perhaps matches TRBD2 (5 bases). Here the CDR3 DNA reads TGTGCCAGCAGCTTACCCGGGGTTAGCACAGATACGCAGTATTTT. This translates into CASSLPGVSTDTQYF. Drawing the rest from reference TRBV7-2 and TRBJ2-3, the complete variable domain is GAGVSQSPSNKVTEKGKDVELRCDPISGHTALYWYRQSLGQGLEFLIYFQGNSAPDKSGLPSDRFSAERTGGSVSTLTIQRTQQEDSAVYLCASSLPGVSTDTQYFGPGTRLTVL.